This TCR beta chain is from a study of long-term antiretroviral therapy in people with HIV. Germline CDR1 SGDLS, CDR2 YYNGEE. The CDR3 length is 16 residues. The ends lost 4 bases at V and 0 bases at J; junction bases unmatched: 8. Notes on this clone: Its target is not known.

Study-level points and caveats: The study found that diversity rose after ART but stayed below transplant donor controls.

It was version v3.0 of the immunoSEQ assay that was run at survey level. TCRdb's copy holds only in-frame clones and misses some; the assay was immunoSEQ multiplex PCR. The sample has roughly 30,000 clones, 90% to 95% seen once. The chain employs TRBV9 and TRBJ2-3, with 7 bases aligning to TRBD2. This TCR derives from a man younger than 40 with HIV. The sample here was unsorted PBMCs, taken 6.3 years after starting antiretroviral therapy. The CDR3 DNA follows: TGTGCCAGCAGCCCATCGGAGCGGGGTAGCACAGATACGCAGTATTTT. This translates into CASSPSERGSTDTQYF.